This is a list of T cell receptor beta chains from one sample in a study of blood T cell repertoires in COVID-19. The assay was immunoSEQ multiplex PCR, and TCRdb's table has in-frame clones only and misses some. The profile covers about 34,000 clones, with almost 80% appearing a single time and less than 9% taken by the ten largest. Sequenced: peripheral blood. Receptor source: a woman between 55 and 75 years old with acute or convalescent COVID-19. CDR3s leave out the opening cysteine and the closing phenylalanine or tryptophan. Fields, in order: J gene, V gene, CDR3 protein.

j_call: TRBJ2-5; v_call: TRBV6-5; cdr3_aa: ASAGLAGETQY
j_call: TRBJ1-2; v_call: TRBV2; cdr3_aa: ASSDPGQGNYGYT
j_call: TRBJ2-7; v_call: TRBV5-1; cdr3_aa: ASRPGTDSDEQY
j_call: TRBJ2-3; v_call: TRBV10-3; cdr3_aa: AISQTSGGDTQY
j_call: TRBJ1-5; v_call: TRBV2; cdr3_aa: ASSPPGTGGPQH
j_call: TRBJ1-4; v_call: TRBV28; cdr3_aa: ASMTVDEKLF
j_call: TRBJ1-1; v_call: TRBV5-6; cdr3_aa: ASSFPADRTEAF
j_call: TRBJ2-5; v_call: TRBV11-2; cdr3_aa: ASSSPLAWETQY
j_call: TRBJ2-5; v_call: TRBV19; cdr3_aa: ASSRGGGGETQY
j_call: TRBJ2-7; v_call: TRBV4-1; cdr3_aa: ASSQGPETETYEQY
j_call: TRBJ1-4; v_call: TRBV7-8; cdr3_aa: ASSSGLAGVEKLF
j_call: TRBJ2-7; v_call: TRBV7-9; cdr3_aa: ASSPGQSLYEQY
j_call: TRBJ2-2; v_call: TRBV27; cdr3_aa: ASSPPWGGSGTGELF
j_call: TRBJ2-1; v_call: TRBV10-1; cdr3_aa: ASSTGTPGGEQF
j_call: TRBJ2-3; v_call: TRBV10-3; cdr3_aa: AISDQGGGTDTQY
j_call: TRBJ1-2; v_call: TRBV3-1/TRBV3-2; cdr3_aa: ASSQAQGVEGGYT
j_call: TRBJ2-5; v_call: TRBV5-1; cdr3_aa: ASSSGTGQETQY
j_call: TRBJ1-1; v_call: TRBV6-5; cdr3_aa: ASSYRGLNTEAF
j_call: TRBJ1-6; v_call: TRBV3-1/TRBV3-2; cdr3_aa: ASSHSTGVNSPLH
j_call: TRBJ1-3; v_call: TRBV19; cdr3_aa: ASTTVGNTIY
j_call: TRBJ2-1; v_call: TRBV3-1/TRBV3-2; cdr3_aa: ASSQVPGGYNEQF
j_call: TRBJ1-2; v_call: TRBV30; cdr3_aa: AWVLETHLHGYT
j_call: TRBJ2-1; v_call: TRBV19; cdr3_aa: ASSIARGNEQF
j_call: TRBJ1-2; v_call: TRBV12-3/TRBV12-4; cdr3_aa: ASRRQGAGGYT
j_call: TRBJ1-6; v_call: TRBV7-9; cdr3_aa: ASIRTGGSDNSPLH
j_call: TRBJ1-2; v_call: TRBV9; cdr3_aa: ASSVDFPDSSFYGYT